The TCR beta chain described here comes from a study of PD-1 blockade in mismatch repair-deficient tumors. Study-wide background: All were previously treated, progressing patients with approximately 11 mismatch repair-deficient cancer types. Study-wide points: Tumor-resident clones, often absent from pretreatment blood, expanded after pembrolizumab and then contracted.

A note on this clone: Its antigen is not known.

TCRdb keeps only in-frame clones here, not all; method: immunoSEQ multiplex PCR. The sample includes under 95,000 clones, roughly 80% of them seen just once. PCR or immunohistochemistry showed mismatch repair deficiency in every enrolled patient. The TCR-sequenced patients were three responders to pembrolizumab. Trimming removed 6 bases at V and 0 bases at J, with 12 bases between. The CDR3 is 15 residues long. Germline loops: CDR1 MNHEY, CDR2 SVGAGI. Here the sequenced sample was peripheral blood, taken 44 weeks after starting pembrolizumab. This clonotype originated in an adult with mismatch repair-deficient cancer. The chain recombines TRBV6-5 with TRBJ2-1; possible D gene TRBD1, 5 bases. Here the CDR3 DNA reads TGTGCCAGCAGCTGCAGGGTCTGCTCCTACAATGAGCAGTTCTTC. It translates to CASSCRVCSYNEQFF.